These T cell receptor beta chains were read from a single sample in a study of T cell responses to AZD1222 COVID-19 vaccine. Clones were read by immunoSEQ multiplex PCR, and TCRdb kept only the in-frame ones, dropping some. The data show about 94,000 clones, with around nine tenths seen just once and 9% to 14% held by the top ten. Sequencing was performed on peripheral blood, taken 28 days after the second AZD1222 dose. The receptors stem from an adult who received the AZD1222 COVID-19 vaccine. CDR3s include the opening cysteine and the closing phenylalanine or tryptophan. The D gene is left open where the match is weak. The size of a clone is reported for some rows only, either as once, few or many, or as a class for expanded clones.

J	D	length	V	size	CDR3	DNA
TRBJ2-7	-	15	TRBV5-1	once	CASSLEAGTYYEQYF	TGCGCCAGCAGCTTGGAAGCAGGGACCTACTACGAGCAGTACTTC
TRBJ2-7	-	14	TRBV28	-	CASRPAGNPYEQYF	TGTGCCAGCAGGCCTGCAGGGAATCCCTACGAGCAGTACTTC
TRBJ1-6	TRBD1	14	TRBV5-5	-	CASSFRDSHSPLHF	TGTGCCAGCAGCTTCCGGGACAGCCATTCACCCCTCCACTTT
TRBJ2-6	TRBD1	19	TRBV7-3	-	CASSLTSWTGSSGANVLTF	TGTGCCAGCAGCTTAACGAGTTGGACAGGCTCCTCTGGGGCCAACGTCCTGACTTTC
TRBJ2-2	-	14	TRBV5-4	-	CASSSPGNTGELFF	TGTGCCAGCAGCTCCCCTGGGAACACCGGGGAGCTGTTTTTT
TRBJ2-1	TRBD2	11	TRBV11-2	-	CASSTGLATFF	TGTGCCAGCAGCACGGGACTAGCTACATTCTTC
TRBJ2-7	TRBD1	16	TRBV11-3	-	CASSPETGTPHYEQYF	TGTGCCAGCAGCCCAGAGACAGGGACCCCCCACTACGAGCAGTACTTC
TRBJ1-3	TRBD1	16	TRBV7-8	-	CASSFLGQDSGNTIYF	TGTGCCAGCAGCTTCCTAGGACAGGACTCTGGAAACACCATATATTTT
TRBJ1-2	-	15	TRBV5-6	-	CASSLAGSQNYGYTF	TGTGCCAGCAGCTTGGCCGGTAGTCAGAACTATGGCTACACCTTC
TRBJ2-1	-	13	TRBV11-3	few	CASSLNLRTEQFF	TGTGCCAGCAGCTTAAACTTGAGGACTGAGCAGTTCTTC
TRBJ2-2	-	15	TRBV7-9	-	CASSSAPTNTGELFF	TGTGCCAGCAGCTCTGCCCCTACTAACACCGGGGAGCTGTTTTTT
TRBJ2-5	-	13	TRBV20-1	-	CSASVGGQETQYF	TGCAGTGCTAGTGTTGGGGGTCAAGAGACCCAGTACTTC
TRBJ2-1	-	13	TRBV10-2	-	CASSEGSYNEQFF	TGCGCCAGCAGTGAGGGGAGCTACAATGAGCAGTTCTTC
TRBJ2-2	TRBD1	15	TRBV6-5	-	CASSYAQGAPGELFF	TGTGCCAGCAGTTACGCCCAGGGGGCGCCCGGGGAGCTGTTTTTT
TRBJ2-7	-	14	TRBV6-2/TRBV6-3	-	CASSYSVSSYEQYF	TGTGCCAGCAGTTACTCGGTGAGCTCCTACGAGCAGTACTTC
TRBJ1-2	-	14	TRBV13	few	CASRLVGFDYGYTF	TGTGCCAGCAGACTCGTAGGATTTGACTATGGCTACACCTTC
TRBJ1-5	-	12	TRBV19	-	CASSINNQPQHF	TGTGCCAGTAGTATTAACAATCAGCCCCAGCATTTT
TRBJ1-6	-	16	TRBV7-3	-	CASSLMPGGRDSPLHF	TGTGCCAGCAGCTTAATGCCGGGGGGTCGGGATTCACCCCTCCACTTT